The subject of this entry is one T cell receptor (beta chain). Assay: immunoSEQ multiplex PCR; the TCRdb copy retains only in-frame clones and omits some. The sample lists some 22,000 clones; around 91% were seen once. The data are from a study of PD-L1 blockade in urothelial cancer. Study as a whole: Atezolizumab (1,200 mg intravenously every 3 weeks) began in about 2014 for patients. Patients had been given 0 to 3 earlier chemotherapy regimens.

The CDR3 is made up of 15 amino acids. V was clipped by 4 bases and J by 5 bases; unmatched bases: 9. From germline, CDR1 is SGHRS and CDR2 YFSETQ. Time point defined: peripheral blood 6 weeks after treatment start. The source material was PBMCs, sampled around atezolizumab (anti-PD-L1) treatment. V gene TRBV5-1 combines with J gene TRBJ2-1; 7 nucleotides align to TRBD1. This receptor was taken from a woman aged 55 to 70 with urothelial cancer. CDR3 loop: CASSPPGQTNNEQFF. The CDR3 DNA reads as TGCGCCAGCAGCCCTCCGGGACAGACAAACAATGAGCAGTTCTTC.